The clone carrying this TCR beta chain was found many times. Both TCRalpha and TCRbeta chains were reverse transcribed with V-gene-specific primers. For amplifying TCRs, the PCR ran for 15 to 20 cycles with Phusion, which was used together with a constant-region primer and the adapter on the V primers. In vitro transcription was used to amplify the isolated mRNA. Each CDR3 protein is one row after TCRdb ran MiXCR on the reads. The repertoire has about 60,000 distinct CDR3 sequences, around 27% of them found once; the top ten carry around 6%. This entry is derived from a study of low-dose radiotherapy and immunotherapy resistance in tumors. Study overall: Intravenous ipilimumab 1 mg/kg every six weeks was given with nivolumab 240 mg every two weeks. It was every two weeks, one day before radiation and immunotherapy, that intravenous cyclophosphamide 200 mg/m2 was given.

The time point: before trial treatment. Donors were treated with nivolumab, ipilimumab, aspirin, and low-dose cyclophosphamide and radiotherapy. CDR3 length equals 16 residues. V was cut by 1 base and J by 2 bases, with 12 bases left in between. Germline loops: CDR1 LGHDT, CDR2 YNNKEL (reference sequence). This chain links TRBV3-1 with TRBJ2-1, with D unclear. The specimen was PBMCs, collected before treatment. The clonotype comes from a male donor with prostate cancer. In DNA, the CDR3 is TGTGCCAGCAGCCAAGTTGGCCTAGGGCCCTACAATGAGCAGTTCTTC. Translating it yields CASSQVGLGPYNEQFF.